The 8 T cell receptor beta chains below come from one sample, sequenced in a study of blood T cell repertoires in COVID-19. The method was immunoSEQ multiplex PCR; TCRdb's version includes in-frame clones alone and lacks a portion of them. The table records about 410,000 clones, approximately 89% of them present only once. Material for sequencing was peripheral blood. All receptors come from a woman in her thirties or forties with COVID-19, enrolled during active disease.

The V gene is TRBV11-3, the J gene TRBJ1-1; 10 bases match TRBD1. After removal of 6 bases from V and 4 bases from J, the junction contained 8 bases not matched to a gene. The CDR3 covers 15 residues. Germline-derived CDR1 and CDR2 are SGHNT and YENEEA. The CDR3: CASSLRTGGITEAFF. CDR3 sequence (DNA): TGTGCCAGCAGTCTCAGGACAGGGGGAATCACTGAAGCTTTCTTT.

The V and J genes are TRBV7-2 and TRBJ2-7, with D uncertain. The germline V gene has CDR1 SGHTA and CDR2 FQGNSA. V was pared by 5 bases and J by 1 base, with 6 bases between. The CDR3 length is 12 residues. The CDR3 here is CASSHISYEQYF. The CDR3, as DNA: TGTGCCAGCAGCCACATTTCCTACGAGCAGTACTTC. The full variable domain, with the rest looked up from reference TRBV7-2 and TRBJ2-7, is GAGVSQSPSNKVTEKGKDVELRCDPISGHTALYWYRQSLGQGLEFLIYFQGNSAPDKSGLPSDRFSAERTGGSVSTLTIQRTQQEDSAVYLCASSHISYEQYFGPGTRLTVT.

The genes are TRBV6-2 or TRBV6-3 and TRBJ1-2; D not resolved. The CDR3 extends over 14 amino acids. The germline V and J ends were trimmed by 4 bases and 2 bases, with 11 bases remaining between them. CDR1 is MNHEY, CDR2 SVGEGT, per germline. The DNA of the CDR3 is TGTGCCAGCAGTTTGCGGGGAGGCAACTATGGCTACACCTTC. Its translation: CASSLRGGNYGYTF.

This chain joins TRBV27 and TRBJ1-1; 11 bases map to TRBD1. Germline CDR1 and CDR2: MNHEY and SMNVEV (reference sequence). This CDR3 is 14 amino acids long. The V and J ends lost 10 bases and 5 bases, in that order; junction bases with no gene match: 9. CDR3 bases: TGTGCCACAAAAAGGGGGACAGGGGGGACTGAAGCTTTCTTT. Protein product: CATKRGTGGTEAFF.

The chain couples TRBV28 to TRBJ2-4, with a tentative D call TRBD2 (6 bases). Deletions cut 6 bases from V and 0 bases from J, with 12 bases between. CDR1 MDHEN and CDR2 SYDVKM come from the germline V gene. CDR3 length equals 15 residues. For the CDR3, the DNA is TGTGCCAGCAGCATTACGGGACTAGCCAAAAACATTCAGTACTTC. Translated, it gives CASSITGLAKNIQYF.

V and J are TRBV12-5 and TRBJ2-2; D may be TRBD1 (5 bases). The germline CDR1 and CDR2 sequences are LGHNT and FRNRAP. The CDR3 runs 14 residues. V was shortened by 0 bases and J by 5 bases, with 7 bases between the two germline ends. The CDR3 is CASGLVQATGELFF. The CDR3 nucleotides read TGTGCTAGTGGTTTGGTACAGGCTACCGGGGAGCTGTTTTTT.

Here the CDR3 reads CASSQRLAGNTGELFF. Written as DNA, the CDR3 is TGTGCCAGCTCACAGAGACTAGCGGGGAACACCGGGGAGCTGTTTTTT. This chain joins TRBV18 and TRBJ2-2, with TRBD2 matching over 10 bases. This CDR3 contains 16 residues. Unmatched junction bases numbered 3, after V lost 4 bases and J lost 1 base. Germline CDR1 is KGHSH and CDR2 is LQKENI.

This chain links TRBV7-9 with TRBJ1-1, with D possibly matching TRBD1 (6 bases). CDR3 size: 14 residues. The ends were cut back, 2 bases at V and 1 base at J, with 8 bases in the middle. CDR1 is SEHNR, CDR2 FQNEAQ, per germline (reference sequence). The CDR3 bases are TGTGCCAGCAGCTTAACAGGGCGGAACACTGAAGCTTTCTTT. This sequence encodes CASSLTGRNTEAFF.